Described below is a single TCR beta chain sequence and its context. This CDR3 region has 13 residues. Germline-derived CDR1 and CDR2 are LNHDA and SQIVND (reference sequence). Assay: immunoSEQ multiplex PCR; the TCRdb copy retains only in-frame clones and omits some. This sample has 150,000 to 200,000 clones, with over 75% found just once. These data come from a study of blood T cell repertoires in COVID-19. Turning to the study itself: Material from acute and convalescent COVID-19 was sourced from the United States, Italy and Spain.

Individuals aged roughly 18 to 100 years were recruited from fewer than 25 US areas. For recovered donors of Cohort 3, there were two negative PCRs, clearance, or symptom resolution. The TCR was taken from a man in his fifties who had recovered from COVID-19. The chain recombines TRBV19 with TRBJ2-5, with TRBD2 matching 9 bases. Sequenced sample: PBMCs or T cells enriched from blood (not recorded which). The CDR3 loop is CASSGGPQETQYF. The CDR3 coding sequence is TGTGCTTCCAGCGGGGGGCCCCAAGAGACCCAGTACTTC. The full variable domain, in which reference TRBV19 and TRBJ2-5 provide the parts outside the CDR3, is DGGITQSPKYLFRKEGQNVTLSCEQNLNHDAMYWYRQDPGQGLRLIYYSQIVNDFQKGDIAEGYSVSREKKESFPLTVTSAQKNPTAFYLCASSGGPQETQYFGPGTRLLVL.